Each of the 22 T cell receptor beta chains below was sequenced from the same sample in a study of T cells in Graves' hyperthyroidism and ophthalmopathy. Amplification targeted TCR beta CDR3 regions from RNA transcripts. In the first-round RT-PCR of the TCR CDR3, the HTBI primer set was used. TCRdb analysed the multiplex PCR reads with MiXCR anew, one entry per CDR3 protein. The repertoire holds about 560,000 distinct CDR3 sequences, with 15% to 19% as singletons. The specimen sequenced was blood. The receptors derive from a woman in her twenties or thirties with Graves' hyperthyroidism.

This clonotype was counted at least ten times. The chain couples TRBV20-1 to TRBJ2-1, with TRBD2 matching 7 bases. The junction had 7 bases not matched to a gene; V was cut back by 6 bases and J by 2 bases. This CDR3 comprises 14 residues. The V gene's germline CDR1 is DFQATT and CDR2 SNEGSKA (reference sequence). The CDR3 spells CSAGGGRAYNEQFF. The DNA for the CDR3 is TGCAGTGCGGGGGGAGGGAGAGCCTACAATGAGCAGTTCTTC.

This clonotype was found a few times. The gene calls are TRBV14 and TRBJ2-5; 10 bases line up with TRBD2. The CDR3 sequence is 17 residues long. Trimming removed 0 bases from V and 4 bases from J; junction bases left unmatched: 8. Germline V CDR1 and CDR2: SGHDN, FVKESK. This CDR3 reads CASSQDHSGRALETQYF. The CDR3, as DNA: TGTGCCAGCAGCCAAGATCACAGCGGGAGGGCCCTAGAGACCCAGTACTTC.

The CDR3 DNA is TGTGCCAGCAGTTACCAGGGAGGCGAAATAAATAGGGGCTTAGCCAAAAACATTCAGTACTTC. It translates to CASSYQGGEINRGLAKNIQYF. This rearrangement joins TRBV6-6 to TRBJ2-4, with D maybe TRBD2 (6 bases). V was shortened by 2 bases and J by 0 bases, with 26 bases between the two germline ends. Germline V gene data show CDR1 as MNHNY and CDR2 as SVGAGI (reference sequence). The CDR3 runs to 21 residues.

This clonotype appeared many times. J is TRBJ1-2 and V is TRBV12-3 or TRBV12-4, with 8 bases that match TRBD1. This CDR3 region has 14 residues. The V segment lost 6 bases and the J segment 5 bases; nucleotides outside the gene matches: 8. This chain's CDR3 is CASRSQGAPYGYTF. The CDR3 DNA reads TGTGCCAGCAGGTCGCAGGGGGCTCCTTATGGCTACACCTTC.

This clonotype was seen ten or more times. V usage is TRBV12-3 or TRBV12-4 and J usage is TRBJ2-3, with 15 bases aligning to TRBD2. The CDR3 contains 20 residues. The V and J ends lost 3 bases and 3 bases, in that order; junction bases with no gene match: 13. The CDR3 DNA sequence: TGTGCCAGCAGTTTTTCCCGCGGACTAGCGGGAGGGTTACGGACAGATACGCAGTATTTT. This sequence encodes CASSFSRGLAGGLRTDTQYF.

Ten or more counts support this clonotype. The V gene is TRBV20-1, the J gene TRBJ2-1; D is possibly TRBD2 (6 bases). The V end was cut by 1 base, the J end by 5 bases, with 15 bases between. This CDR3 is 15 amino acids long. Germline lookup yields CDR1 DFQATT and CDR2 SNEGSKA (reference sequence). CDR3 amino acids: CSARARGSLNNEQFF. CDR3 bases: TGCAGTGCTAGAGCTCGGGGGAGCTTAAACAATGAGCAGTTCTTC.

This clonotype was observed many times. The chain carries TRBV7-3 and TRBJ2-1, with 14 bases matching TRBD2. J gave up 0 bases and V 4 bases, and 5 bases lay outside the gene matches. The CDR3 runs to 18 residues. The germline V gene has CDR1 SGHTA and CDR2 FQGTGA. The CDR3 nucleotides are TGTGCCAGCAGCTCGGGACTAGCGGGAGTCGGCTCCTACAATGAGCAGTTCTTC. Encoded protein: CASSSGLAGVGSYNEQFF.

The chain uses TRBV18 and TRBJ1-2; 8 positions match TRBD1. J lost 8 bases, V lost 4 bases, and 15 bases had no gene match. This CDR3 contains 16 residues. Germline lookup yields CDR1 KGHSH and CDR2 LQKENI. Here the CDR3 DNA reads TGTGCCAGCTCACTTTATAATTCGCAGGGGGCGGTCGGCTACACCTTC. Its protein product is CASSLYNSQGAVGYTF.

The genes are TRBV11-2 and TRBJ2-1; the D is unclear. The V and J ends lost 4 bases and 7 bases respectively, with 17 bases between them. The CDR3 totals 15 residues. The germline CDR1 and CDR2 sequences are SGHAT and FQNNGV. The CDR3 DNA is TGTGCCAGCAGCTCCTCGGCAGATTTACAGAATGAGCAGTTCTTC. Amino acids: CASSSSADLQNEQFF.

There are many counts of this clonotype. The chain has TRBV5-1 and TRBJ1-1, with D possibly TRBD1 on 5 matching bases. CDR1 SGHRS and CDR2 YFSETQ come from the germline V gene. V dropped 5 bases and J dropped 4 bases, with 15 bases sitting between them. This CDR3 has 14 amino acids. CDR3 sequence: CASSMGRVVTEAFF. The DNA of the CDR3 is TGCGCCAGCAGTATGGGCAGGGTGGTCACTGAAGCTTTCTTT.

This CDR3 is CASSRANQPQHF. The CDR3 nucleotides read TGTGCCAGCAGCAGGGCCAATCAGCCCCAGCATTTT. The J gene is TRBJ1-5, the V gene TRBV7-9; D gene uncertain. V lost 5 bases and J 3 bases, leaving 5 bases between the germline ends. Germline CDR1 and CDR2: SEHNR and FQNEAQ (reference sequence). CDR3 size: 12 residues.

The chain is built from TRBV6-1 and TRBJ1-5, with D possibly being TRBD1 (5 bases). The CDR3 extends over 16 amino acids. Germline CDR1 is MNHNS and CDR2 is SASEGT. Trimming shortened V by 8 bases and J by 0 bases, and 17 bases separated the two germline ends. CDR3 sequence: CASGPGPFHSNQPQHF. DNA of the CDR3: TGTGCCAGCGGGCCAGGGCCCTTCCATAGCAATCAGCCCCAGCATTTT.

This chain connects TRBV29-1 to TRBJ2-1; 7 bases match TRBD2. This CDR3 has 16 residues. Germline lookup yields CDR1 SQVTM and CDR2 ANQGSEA. The trim removed 2 bases at V and 1 base at J, leaving 8 bases unmatched. The chain's CDR3 is CSVEFLGGGSYNEQFF. The CDR3 nucleotides are TGCAGCGTTGAATTTTTGGGGGGGGGTTCCTACAATGAGCAGTTCTTC.

The sample holds many counts of this clonotype. The CDR3 DNA follows: TGTGCCAGCAGCGTATGGGGACTAGCGGGAGAACAAGTCACAGATACGCAGTATTTT. It yields the protein CASSVWGLAGEQVTDTQYF. The rearrangement links TRBV11-2 to TRBJ2-3, with 14 bases that match TRBD2. Germline V gives CDR1 SGHAT, CDR2 FQNNGV. This CDR3 spans 19 amino acids. V was pared by 5 bases and J by 2 bases, with 12 bases of the junction left unmatched. The full variable domain, completed using reference TRBV11-2 and TRBJ2-3, is EAGVAQSPRYKIIEKRQSVAFWCNPISGHATLYWYQQILGQGPKLLIQFQNNGVVDDSQLPKDRFSAERLKGVDSTLKIQPAKLEDSAVYLCASSVWGLAGEQVTDTQYFGPGTRLTVL.

The rearrangement joins TRBV7-9 to TRBJ2-2, with 9 bases lining up with TRBD1. Germline V lookup: CDR1 SEHNR, CDR2 FQNEAQ (reference sequence). V was pared by 4 bases and J by 4 bases, with 4 bases of the junction left unmatched. The CDR3 covers 15 residues. The CDR3 nucleotides are TGTGCCAGCAGCTCCGGGACAGGGATCACCGGGGAGCTGTTTTTT. Encoded protein: CASSSGTGITGELFF. The complete variable domain, with remaining parts taken from reference TRBV7-9 and TRBJ2-2, reads DTGVSQNPRHKITKRGQNVTFRCDPISEHNRLYWYRQTLGQGPEFLTYFQNEAQLEKSRLLSDRFSAERPKGSFSTLEIQRTEQGDSAMYLCASSSGTGITGELFFGEGSRLTVL.

The V call is TRBV27, the J call TRBJ2-5, with 12 bases identical to TRBD2. Germline trimming cut 4 bases from V and 2 bases from J; bases unmatched to any gene: 5. This CDR3 is built from 16 residues. Per the germline V gene, CDR1 is MNHEY and CDR2 is SMNVEV (reference sequence). CDR3 residues: CASSYGTSGFQETQYF. CDR3 nucleotides: TGTGCCAGCAGTTACGGGACTAGCGGGTTTCAAGAGACCCAGTACTTC.

This clonotype occurred many times. This chain links TRBV28 with TRBJ2-3; the D gene is possibly TRBD1 (5 bases). The CDR3 sequence is 15 residues long. Germline V lookup: CDR1 MDHEN, CDR2 SYDVKM. Trimming cost V 2 bases and J 5 bases, with 14 bases left between them. CDR3 region: CASSLGATGGDTQYF. The CDR3 DNA follows: TGTGCCAGCAGTTTAGGGGCTACCGGTGGAGATACGCAGTATTTT.

In this sample, this clonotype turned up many times. The chain recombines TRBV12-3 or TRBV12-4 with TRBJ1-5; D is ambiguous. Trimming took 5 bases from V and 7 from J, leaving 12 bases between them. CDR3 size: 13 residues. CDR3 DNA: TGTGCCAGCAGTAACCAACCCTCCCAGCCCCAGCATTTT. Its protein product is CASSNQPSQPQHF.

The chain links TRBV4-2 to TRBJ1-1; D is unclear. CDR1 LGHNA and CDR2 YNFKEQ come from the germline V gene. CDR3 length: 12 residues. Trimming stripped 1 base from V and 5 bases from J, with 5 bases between. As DNA, the CDR3 is TGTGCCAGCAGCCAAGTCGAGACTGAAGCTTTCTTT. This sequence encodes CASSQVETEAFF.

In this sample, this clonotype turned up a few times. V and J are TRBV19 and TRBJ1-5; no firm D call. This CDR3 contains 14 residues. The V end lost 5 bases, the J end lost 0 bases, and 8 bases lay between the germline ends. The germline CDR1 and CDR2 sequences are LNHDA and SQIVND (reference sequence). CDR3 sequence (DNA): TGTGCCAGTAGTTTGACCGTTAGCAATCAGCCCCAGCATTTT. Translating gives CASSLTVSNQPQHF.

This clonotype was observed at least ten times. The chain joins TRBV29-1 to TRBJ2-3; D remains unclear. The CDR3 totals 10 residues. Germline lookup yields CDR1 SQVTM and CDR2 ANQGSEA. V was pared by 6 bases and J by 6 bases, with 7 bases between. For the CDR3, the DNA is TGCAGCGTCGAATGGGATACGCAGTATTTT. This gives the protein CSVEWDTQYF.

This clonotype has just a few counts. V usage is TRBV19 and J usage is TRBJ1-4, with D maybe TRBD1 (5 bases). Trimming removed 7 bases at V and 10 bases at J, with 19 bases between. Germline CDR1 is LNHDA and CDR2 is SQIVND (reference sequence). The CDR3 covers 14 residues. CDR3 in amino acids: CASNPGVDAGKLFF. In DNA, the CDR3 is TGTGCCAGTAACCCGGGGGTCGATGCTGGAAAACTGTTTTTT.